This passage covers 19 T cell receptor beta chains from one sample sequenced in a study of somatic mutations in cytotoxic T cells in rheumatoid arthritis. Method: immunoSEQ multiplex PCR; TCRdb's copy keeps in-frame clones and lacks some. Altogether 20,000 or so clones are present, around 70% being singletons, with the ten largest covering about 5%. Sequences were obtained from CD8+ T cells sorted from blood. The receptor set was obtained from a man in his 60s in good health.

The CDR3 region is CASSLGTARSETQYF. CDR3 bases: TGTGCCAGCAGTTTAGGGACTGCGCGATCAGAGACCCAGTACTTC. The V gene is TRBV27, the J gene TRBJ2-5; D is perhaps TRBD2 (6 bases). The CDR3 extends over 15 amino acids. Trimming removed 2 bases from V and 4 bases from J, with 14 bases in between. CDR1 MNHEY and CDR2 SMNVEV come from the germline V gene (reference sequence).

This chain uses TRBV14 with TRBJ2-7, with D uncertain. Trimming removed 0 bases from V and 3 bases from J, with 12 bases in between. The CDR3 is made up of 15 amino acids. Germline-derived CDR1 and CDR2 are SGHDN and FVKESK. This chain's CDR3 is CASSQEGRSVYEQYF. The CDR3 coding sequence is TGTGCCAGCAGCCAAGAGGGCAGGTCGGTCTACGAGCAGTACTTC.

This sequence joins TRBV4-1 and TRBJ2-2; TRBD1 matches 10 bases. Unmatched junction bases numbered 3, after V lost 5 bases and J lost 0 bases. The germline V gene has CDR1 MGHRA and CDR2 YSYEKL. This CDR3 has 16 residues. The CDR3 loop reads CASSDRGRTNTGELFF. DNA for the CDR3: TGCGCCAGCAGCGACAGGGGGCGCACGAACACCGGGGAGCTGTTTTTT.

The V and J genes are TRBV12-5 and TRBJ1-1, with 9 bases that match TRBD1. The CDR3 extends over 18 amino acids. Germline loops: CDR1 LGHNT, CDR2 FRNRAP. V lost 2 bases and J lost 10; bases outside the gene matches: 20. The CDR3 region has the DNA TGTGCTAGTGGTTTGAGCAAGTCCGGGACAGGGTTGAGAGATGTAGCTTTCTTT. Translated, it gives CASGLSKSGTGLRDVAFF.

This chain uses TRBV4-3 with TRBJ2-2; 8 nucleotides match TRBD1. The CDR3 extends over 22 amino acids. The germline gives CDR1 LGHNA, CDR2 YSLEER. J lost 4 bases, V lost 7 bases, and 29 bases had no gene match. CDR3 in DNA: TGCGCCAGCACCCCACGTCTGGCCCATTGGGTGACTGACAGGGGCGGCACCGGGGAGCTGTTTTTT. It is translated as CASTPRLAHWVTDRGGTGELFF.

The V call is TRBV29-1, the J call TRBJ2-1; 15 nucleotides line up with TRBD2. Germline values: CDR1 SQVTM, CDR2 ANQGSEA. This CDR3 comprises 16 residues. With 6 bases clipped from V and 4 bases from J, the junction kept 7 bases outside the gene matches. CDR3 DNA sequence: TGCAGCGTCTCCGGGACTAGCGGGAGGAATTACAATGAGCAGTTCTTC. Translating gives CSVSGTSGRNYNEQFF.

This rearrangement joins TRBV27 to TRBJ2-7; TRBD2 matches 9 bases. This CDR3 contains 15 residues. Germline V gene lookup returns CDR1 MNHEY and CDR2 SMNVEV (reference sequence). V was clipped by 3 bases and J by 2 bases; unmatched bases: 5. CDR3 in amino acids: CASSFSAGGTYEQYF. Here the CDR3 DNA reads TGTGCCAGCAGTTTCTCGGCGGGAGGGACCTACGAGCAGTACTTC.

The chain has TRBV7-2 and TRBJ1-4; 8 bases match TRBD1. Germline lookup yields CDR1 SGHTA and CDR2 FQGNSA. V shed 5 bases, J shed 3 bases, and the junction held 17 bases outside the gene matches. This CDR3 region has 19 residues. The CDR3 bases are TGTGCCAGCAGCATATCCACCATGACAGGGGTCATGCCTAATGAAAAACTGTTTTTT. This encodes CASSISTMTGVMPNEKLFF.

This clone showed up just once. This chain connects TRBV6-5 to TRBJ2-3; 8 bases are a match to TRBD2. The CDR3 runs to 15 residues. The ends lost 2 bases at V and 5 bases at J; junction bases unmatched: 6. Germline V lookup: CDR1 MNHEY, CDR2 SVGAGI. The CDR3 nucleotides are TGTGCCAGCAGTTACCTCGGACTAGCCATAGATACGCAGTATTTT. This gives the protein CASSYLGLAIDTQYF.

The chain recombines TRBV9 with TRBJ2-7; unclear D gene. Germline values: CDR1 SGDLS, CDR2 YYNGEE. Trimming left V 0 bases short and J 4 bases short, with 8 bases between. The CDR3 spans 13 residues. CDR3 DNA: TGTGCCAGCAGCGTAGGCGATCCTTACGAGCAGTACTTC. It encodes CASSVGDPYEQYF.

The gene calls are TRBV6-5 and TRBJ2-7; 8 nucleotides align to TRBD1. V gave up 0 bases and J gave up 2 bases; unmatched junction bases: 6. CDR1 and CDR2 from the germline V gene are MNHEY and SVGAGI. This CDR3 is built from 16 residues. The CDR3 nucleotides are TGTGCCAGCAGTTACTCGTCTACAGGGGGACCCTACGAGCAGTACTTC. It specifies CASSYSSTGGPYEQYF.

J is TRBJ2-1 and V is TRBV27, with D unclear. From germline, CDR1 is MNHEY and CDR2 SMNVEV (reference sequence). This CDR3 contains 13 residues. V was shortened by 3 bases and J by 0 bases, with 3 bases between the two germline ends. The CDR3 spells CASSFRSYNEQFF. The DNA for the CDR3 is TGTGCCAGCAGTTTTCGCTCCTACAATGAGCAGTTCTTC.

The CDR3 sequence: CASSLVVTGEQFF. CDR3 sequence (DNA): TGTGCCAGCAGCTTAGTGGTGACTGGGGAGCAGTTCTTC. V and J are TRBV13 and TRBJ2-1; D gene uncertain. This CDR3 has 13 residues. V shed 1 base and J shed 10 bases, with 11 bases lying between them. Germline CDR1 and CDR2: PRHDT and FYEKMQ (reference sequence). The whole variable domain, remainder taken from reference TRBV13 and TRBJ2-1, is AAGVIQSPRHLIKEKRETATLKCYPIPRHDTVYWYQQGPGQDPQFLISFYEKMQSDKGSIPDRFSAQQFSDYHSELNMSSLELGDSALYFCASSLVVTGEQFFGPGTRLTVL.

The chain employs TRBV5-6 and TRBJ2-4, with TRBD2 matching over 10 bases. V lost 0 bases, J lost 0 bases, and 6 bases stayed unmatched. The CDR3 runs to 18 residues. Germline values: CDR1 SGHDT, CDR2 YYEEEE. The CDR3: CASSLGLAGAIAKNIQYF. The CDR3 nucleotides read TGTGCCAGCAGCTTGGGGCTAGCGGGGGCCATAGCCAAAAACATTCAGTACTTC.

This clone is termed medium-sized. The V gene is TRBV19, the J gene TRBJ2-7; 7 bases line up with TRBD2. Germline V gene lookup returns CDR1 LNHDA and CDR2 SQIVND (reference sequence). J gave up 3 bases and V 6 bases, and 5 bases lay outside the gene matches. The CDR3 extends over 13 amino acids. The CDR3, as DNA: TGTGCCAGTAGCCCGACTAGCATCTACGAGCAGTACTTC. Its protein product is CASSPTSIYEQYF.

This chain joins TRBV6-1 and TRBJ1-1; tentative D call: TRBD1 (5 bases). Between the trimmed V and J ends, which lost 9 bases and 1 base, there was a span of 6 bases. The germline V gene encodes CDR1 MNHNS and CDR2 SASEGT. The CDR3 runs 11 residues. The CDR3 here is CASQGNTEAFF. In DNA, the CDR3 is TGTGCCAGTCAGGGGAACACTGAAGCTTTCTTT.

CDR3 bases: TGTGCCAGCAGCACCTCCGCCTGGGCATCATCCTACGAGCAGTACTTC. Encoded protein: CASSTSAWASSYEQYF. J is TRBJ2-7 and V is TRBV7-9, with D unclear. Germline V gives CDR1 SEHNR, CDR2 FQNEAQ (reference sequence). This CDR3 is built from 16 residues. Trimming took 5 bases from V and 1 from J, leaving 18 bases between them.

This chain uses TRBV13 with TRBJ2-2; D unresolved. Trimming cost V 5 bases and J 3 bases, with 10 bases left between them. Germline loops: CDR1 PRHDT, CDR2 FYEKMQ (reference sequence). The CDR3 length is 14 residues. The CDR3 is CASSPHMDTGELFF. CDR3 bases: TGTGCCAGCAGCCCCCACATGGACACCGGGGAGCTGTTTTTT.

This sequence joins TRBV27 and TRBJ1-1, with D tentatively TRBD1 (6 bases). CDR3 length: 15 residues. Germline CDR1 and CDR2: MNHEY and SMNVEV (reference sequence). With 4 bases removed from V and 3 bases from J, the gap between germline ends came to 15 bases. The chain's CDR3 is CASSSMDSRYTEAFF. CDR3 DNA sequence: TGTGCCAGCAGTTCCATGGACAGCCGCTACACTGAAGCTTTCTTT.